What follows describes a single TCR beta chain. Its matching antigen is unknown. These data belong to a study of CD8+CD57+ T cells in acquired aplastic anemia. By flow cytometry, patients selected for sequencing had shown an expansion of CD8+CD57+ cells. Study-wide points: Patients and controls turned out to have roughly 30 CD8+ CDR3 sequences in common.

Genomic DNA templated the TCR beta VDJ and CDR3 profiling. TCRdb redid the calling of the reads with MiXCR, one entry per CDR3 protein. The sample holds about 290,000 distinct CDR3 sequences, roughly 59% seen once. This CDR3 region has 14 residues. With V trimmed by 2 bases and J by 16 bases, 17 bases remained unmatched. Germline V lookup: CDR1 DFQATT, CDR2 SNEGSKA (reference sequence). The chain employs TRBV20-1 and TRBJ2-1, with 7 bases matching TRBD2. Material for sequencing was sorted CD4+, CD8+, or CD8+CD57+ T cells (not recorded which) from PBMCs. This clonotype was obtained from a human donor with aplastic anemia. This CDR3 reads CSARQLALSGSYFF. The DNA for the CDR3 is TGCAGTGCTAGACAACTAGCGTTGAGCGGGTCCTACTTCTTC.